The 20 T cell receptor beta chains below were found in one sample sequenced in a study of beta chain features in type 1 diabetes. Study conclusions and caveats: In all four CD4+ subsets, TCRB CDR3 length was significantly, moderately reduced in type 1 diabetes.

For these TCRs, the target antigens are not known. As every portion of the isolated RNA was reverse transcribed, the sequencing read expressed TCRB transcripts. The data were produced by immunoSEQ multiplex PCR, yet TCRdb's version contains in-frame clones alone and is incomplete. The sample lists around 180,000 clones, approximately 8% occurring once. Sequencing was done on a sample of central memory CD4+ T cells from blood. The source is a middle-aged woman with type 1 diabetes.

CDR3 in DNA: TGTGCCAGCAGTGAAGGATGGGGGACTAATGAGCAGTTCTTC. Protein sequence: CASSEGWGTNEQFF. The V call is TRBV2, the J call TRBJ2-1; maybe TRBD2 (6 bases). V was shortened by 1 base and J by 7 bases, with 11 bases between the two germline ends. The CDR3 has 14 residues. Germline CDR1 is SNHLY and CDR2 is FYNNEI.

This clone was found a few times. The chain is built from TRBV4-2 and TRBJ1-1; D gene ambiguous. The germline gives CDR1 LGHNA, CDR2 YNFKEQ. The CDR3 sequence is 13 residues long. V was shortened by 4 bases and J by 0 bases, with 6 bases between the two germline ends. CDR3 loop: CASSPLMNTEAFF. CDR3 nucleotides: TGTGCCAGCAGCCCGCTAATGAACACTGAAGCTTTCTTT.

This clone was picked up many times. The sample contains more than one DNA sequence encoding this CDR3. The V gene is TRBV19, the J gene TRBJ1-1; D not resolved. Deletions cut 5 bases from V and 1 base from J, with 8 bases between. The CDR3 extends over 13 amino acids. Looked up from germline, CDR1 is LNHDA and CDR2 is SQIVND (reference sequence). CDR3 DNA sequence: TGTGCCAGTAGTGTTTATAAGAACACTGAAGCTTTCTTT. This translates into CASSVYKNTEAFF.

At least ten counts were recorded for this clone. The chain combines TRBV29-1 with TRBJ1-1; maybe TRBD1 (5 bases). This CDR3 has 12 residues. The ends were cut back, 5 bases at V and 0 bases at J, with 7 bases in the middle. Germline CDR1 reads SQVTM; CDR2 reads ANQGSEA. CDR3 DNA: TGCAGCGTTAGACAGTTGAACACTGAAGCTTTCTTT. Its protein is CSVRQLNTEAFF.

The rearrangement links TRBV5-1 to TRBJ2-3; TRBD2 agrees at 7 bases. The V gene's germline CDR1 is SGHRS and CDR2 YFSETQ. Trimming cost V 8 bases and J 1 base; bases outside gene matches: 7. The CDR3 is made up of 14 amino acids. The CDR3 is CASRSGERTDTQYF. The DNA for the CDR3 is TGCGCCAGTAGAAGCGGGGAACGCACAGATACGCAGTATTTT.

This clone has a count of ten or more. The chain carries TRBV23-1 and TRBJ1-5; D is unclear. TRBV23-1 is recorded as an ORF, its role being uncertain. V lost 4 bases and J lost 6, with 16 bases in between. The CDR3 runs to 15 residues. CDR3 amino acids: CASSRPASEGQPQHF. The CDR3 coding sequence is TGCGCCAGCAGTCGCCCCGCCTCGGAGGGTCAGCCCCAGCATTTT.

Only a few counts were recorded for this clone. The rearrangement links TRBV30 to TRBJ1-2; D unclear. Germline CDR1 reads GTSNPN; CDR2 reads SVGIG (reference sequence). The CDR3 totals 13 residues. Deletions cut 8 bases from V and 6 bases from J, with 19 bases between. The CDR3 spells CAREGGARNGYTF. The DNA of the CDR3 is TGTGCCAGGGAGGGAGGAGCTAGAAATGGCTACACCTTC.

The chain carries TRBV7-8 and TRBJ2-3; tentative D call: TRBD2 (5 bases). Germline CDR1 SGHVS, CDR2 FQNEAQ. CDR3 length equals 14 residues. Trimming removed 8 bases from V and 0 bases from J, with 12 bases in between. CDR3 bases: TGTGCCAGCGGCTCTAGCAGGAGCACAGATACGCAGTATTTT. As protein: CASGSSRSTDTQYF.

The rearrangement joins TRBV7-2 to TRBJ2-7; tentatively, D is TRBD2 (6 bases). Germline CDR1 SGHTA, CDR2 FQGNSA. The CDR3 extends over 14 amino acids. The V end lost 5 bases, the J end lost 5 bases, and 16 bases lay between the germline ends. The CDR3 here is CASSPLGGPNEQYF. Here the CDR3 DNA reads TGTGCCAGCAGCCCGTTGGGGGGACCCAACGAGCAGTACTTC.

This rearrangement joins TRBV2 to TRBJ1-2, with D possibly being TRBD1 (6 bases). The CDR3 covers 13 residues. Germline V gene sequence: CDR1 SNHLY, CDR2 FYNNEI. Trimming stripped 6 bases from V and 4 bases from J, with 12 bases between. CDR3 sequence (DNA): TGTGCCAGCAGGCAGGACAGTGCCTATGGCTACACCTTC. This translates into CASRQDSAYGYTF.

The chain recombines TRBV29-1 with TRBJ2-5; D is undetermined. Germline V gives CDR1 SQVTM, CDR2 ANQGSEA. Trimming cost V 2 bases and J 4 bases, with 11 bases left between them. The CDR3 has 13 residues. In DNA form, the CDR3 reads TGCAGCGTTGAACCGGGTAGAGGAGAGACCCAGTACTTC. It encodes CSVEPGRGETQYF.

This clone was found many times. The V gene is TRBV10-2, the J gene TRBJ2-1; 10 bases line up with TRBD2. The CDR3 runs to 13 residues. Germline V lookup: CDR1 WSHSY, CDR2 SAAADI. With V trimmed by 1 base and J by 12 bases, 3 bases remained unmatched. The CDR3 sequence: CASSELSSGRQFF. In DNA form, the CDR3 reads TGCGCCAGCAGTGAGTTATCTAGCGGGAGGCAGTTCTTC.

This clone was detected only a few times. V is TRBV5-6 and J is TRBJ1-2; D gene uncertain. The V and J ends lost 3 bases and 0 bases respectively, with 9 bases between them. There are 14 residues in the CDR3. Germline V gene data show CDR1 as SGHDT and CDR2 as YYEEEE. The CDR3, as DNA: TGTGCCAGCAGCTCCCTAGGTTCTAACTATGGCTACACCTTC. Its translation is CASSSLGSNYGYTF. The whole variable domain, filled in from reference TRBV5-6 and TRBJ1-2, reads DAGVTQSPTHLIKTRGQQVTLRCSPKSGHDTVSWYQQALGQGPQFIFQYYEEEERQRGNFPDRFSGHQFPNYSSELNVNALLLGDSALYLCASSSLGSNYGYTFGSGTRLTVV.

In this sample, this clone turned up a few times. The gene calls are TRBV7-2 and TRBJ2-3; D is ambiguous. This CDR3 region has 16 residues. Trimming took off 5 bases at V and 2 bases at J, with 17 bases between the two ends. CDR1 and CDR2 (germline): SGHTA, FQGNSA. The DNA for the CDR3 is TGTGCCAGCAGCCCCGTGGGCCTACTGGACACAGATACGCAGTATTTT. It encodes CASSPVGLLDTDTQYF. Looking up the rest from reference TRBV7-2 and TRBJ2-3 gives the full variable domain: GAGVSQSPSNKVTEKGKDVELRCDPISGHTALYWYRQSLGQGLEFLIYFQGNSAPDKSGLPSDRFSAERTGGSVSTLTIQRTQQEDSAVYLCASSPVGLLDTDTQYFGPGTRLTVL.

The chain links TRBV7-8 to TRBJ2-5; D might be TRBD1 (6 bases). CDR3 size: 14 residues. V shed 4 bases and J shed 2 bases, with 11 bases lying between them. Germline V gives CDR1 SGHVS, CDR2 FQNEAQ. Written as DNA, the CDR3 is TGTGCCAGCAGCTCAGGACAGCCTCAAGAGACCCAGTACTTC. It yields the protein CASSSGQPQETQYF.

There are a few counts of this clone. The CDR3 loop reads CASSQDALGEETQYF. As DNA, the CDR3 is TGCGCCAGCAGCCAAGACGCGCTGGGAGAAGAGACCCAGTACTTC. This chain connects TRBV4-3 to TRBJ2-5; a weak D match, TRBD2 (5 bases). Trimming removed 0 bases from V and 3 bases from J, with 11 bases in between. Germline V gene data show CDR1 as LGHNA and CDR2 as YSLEER. This CDR3 has 15 residues.

Only a few counts were recorded for this clone. The V and J genes are TRBV5-1 and TRBJ1-1; a possible D gene is TRBD1 (5 bases). The CDR3 runs 13 residues. Germline CDR1 and CDR2: SGHRS and YFSETQ. With 7 bases removed from V and 3 bases from J, the gap between germline ends came to 13 bases. The CDR3 reads CASRGGDDTEAFF. DNA for the CDR3: TGCGCCAGCCGGGGGGGGGACGACACTGAAGCTTTCTTT.

This clone showed up just a few times. The chain has TRBV4-3 and TRBJ1-2; TRBD1 matches at 9 bases. The length of the CDR3 is 14 residues. With V trimmed by 2 bases and J by 8 bases, 6 bases remained unmatched. The V gene's germline CDR1 is LGHNA and CDR2 YSLEER. The chain's CDR3 is CASSQPGQGYGYTF. The DNA for the CDR3 is TGCGCCAGCAGCCAACCGGGACAGGGTTACGGCTACACCTTC.

This chain links TRBV19 with TRBJ2-3; 7 positions agree with TRBD2. Germline trimming cut 7 bases from V and 0 bases from J; bases unmatched to any gene: 7. Germline-derived CDR1 and CDR2 are LNHDA and SQIVND (reference sequence). The CDR3 consists of 15 residues. The CDR3 region has the DNA TGTGCCAGTAAGCCTAGCGGTTTTAGCACAGATACGCAGTATTTT. It yields the protein CASKPSGFSTDTQYF.

Details on this clone: This CDR3 is also generated by other DNA sequences in the sample. V and J are TRBV18 and TRBJ1-1; D call uncertain. The V end lost 2 bases, the J end lost 1 base, and 5 bases lay between the germline ends. Germline V gene lookup returns CDR1 KGHSH and CDR2 LQKENI. The CDR3 is 13 residues long. The CDR3 is CASSPNRNTEAFF. The CDR3 nucleotides are TGTGCCAGCTCACCAAACAGGAACACTGAAGCTTTCTTT.